This T cell receptor (beta chain) was profiled in a study of beta chain features in type 1 diabetes. Study summary: All samples together contributed some 100,000,000 sorted cells for examination. General study findings and limits: Sampled from patients, naive, central memory and Treg TCRB repertoires appeared more similar than those sampled from healthy donors. In all four CD4+ subsets, TCRB CDR3 length was significantly, moderately reduced in type 1 diabetes.

It was via CD45RO/CCR7/CD25/CD127/CD95/CD27 that CD4+ naive, central memory, regulatory and stem cell-like memory cells were sorted. CDR3 size: 12 residues. The V gene's germline CDR1 is SGHNT and CDR2 YYREEE (reference sequence). The germline V and J ends were trimmed by 0 bases and 6 bases, with 5 bases remaining between them. Worth noting for this clone: The antigen remains undetermined.

Expressed TCRB transcripts were sequenced because the isolated RNA had all been reverse transcribed beforehand. Assay used: immunoSEQ multiplex PCR; TCRdb lists only in-frame clones, some missing. The sample has about 340,000 clones, 13% seen once. The TCR sequence derives from a woman aged 18-29 years with type 1 diabetes. This chain joins TRBV5-4 and TRBJ2-3; D gene uncertain. The sequencing sample was made of naive CD4+ T cells from blood. CDR3 sequence: CASSLAVDTQYF. For the CDR3, the DNA is TGTGCCAGCAGCTTGGCCGTGGATACGCAGTATTTT.